This TCR beta chain is drawn from a study of cytomegalovirus exposure and HLA in healthy donors. Findings of the study overall: Later work found that TCR association rates differed between HLA loci; DRB1 had the most and HLA-C the fewest. Available immune exposure information was restricted to CMV serostatus only. Most TCR sequences proved rare, with some public TCRs found in many donors.

Use of 60 Vbeta and 13 Jbeta primers characterized the PCR. Clones were read by immunoSEQ multiplex PCR, and TCRdb kept only the in-frame ones, dropping some. Of roughly 100,000 clones listed, roughly 80% are singletons. Sampled while nominally healthy, donors likely had unrecorded immune exposures. CDR1 SQVTM and CDR2 ANQGSEA come from the germline V gene. The CDR3 has 15 amino acids. Trimming cost V 5 bases and J 0 bases; bases outside gene matches: 7. On this clone itself: The antigen is not known.

The sequence was collected from a male donor in good health and CMV-seropositive. Sequencing was performed on PBMCs. The chain carries TRBV29-1 and TRBJ2-1, with 7 bases fitting TRBD2. The chain's CDR3 is CSVRAGSSSYNEQFF. CDR3 nucleotide sequence: TGCAGCGTTAGAGCGGGATCGAGCTCCTACAATGAGCAGTTCTTC.